This TCR beta chain emerged from a study of blood T cell repertoires in COVID-19. Study background: Samples taken during acute and convalescent COVID-19 were collected in the United States, Italy and Spain. PBMCs, B-cell-depleted T cells, or T cells were the source of the cDNA or gDNA that made up the material.

In the authors' methods: Amplification of reference gene primers was used by the study to estimate nucleated cell counts. Data came from immunoSEQ multiplex PCR; TCRdb stores just in-frame clones and leaves some out. The V and J calls and clone size come from that table; D and trimming were worked out from the DNA. Of 250,000 to 350,000 clones in the sample, over 75% were seen once. The sequence derives from a woman aged 60 to 75 with acute or convalescent COVID-19. Sequenced material: peripheral blood.

The CDR3 loop is CASSPGLEIVHEQYF. In DNA form, the CDR3 reads TGTGCCAGCAGCCCCGGACTAGAGATCGTCCACGAGCAGTACTTC. This chain uses TRBV13 with TRBJ2-7, with TRBD2 identical over 7 bases. V lost 5 bases to trimming and J lost 5 bases; unmatched junction nucleotides: 12. There are 15 residues in the CDR3. Per the germline V gene, CDR1 is PRHDT and CDR2 is FYEKMQ (reference sequence). Variable domain in full (rest from reference TRBV13 and TRBJ2-7): AAGVIQSPRHLIKEKRETATLKCYPIPRHDTVYWYQQGPGQDPQFLISFYEKMQSDKGSIPDRFSAQQFSDYHSELNMSSLELGDSALYFCASSPGLEIVHEQYFGPGTRLTVT.